The sequence of this T cell receptor beta chain was determined in a study of beta chain features in type 1 diabetes. Points from the study as a whole: Type 1 diabetes patients had TCRB CDR3s that were shorter (moderately but significantly so) in all four CD4+ subsets. In the patient group, naive, central memory and Treg TCRB repertoires seemed more alike than in the healthy donor group. Type 1 diabetes patients showed fewer insertions and more deletions at VDJ junctions.

Worth noting for this clone: Its antigen remains unidentified.

Sorted CD4+ subsets: naive, central memory, regulatory, stem cell-like memory (CD45RO/CCR7/CD25/CD127/CD95/CD27 panel). All of the isolated RNA was reverse transcribed, so expressed TCRB transcripts were sequenced. Repertoires were generated with immunoSEQ multiplex PCR, while TCRdb's copy carries only in-frame clones and drops some. The data hold around 180,000 clones, with about 8% observed a single time. The clonotype was recovered from a middle-aged woman with type 1 diabetes. Sequenced input: central memory CD4+ T cells from blood.

The CDR3 DNA reads TGTGCCAGCAGCCAGTTCGCGGGTGCCGCGATATCAACGCAGTATTTT. It is translated as CASSQFAGAAISTQYF. This chain uses TRBV14 with TRBJ2-3; weak D call: TRBD2 (5 bases). This CDR3 is 16 amino acids long. CDR1 and CDR2 (germline): SGHDN, FVKESK. Trimming removed 3 bases at V and 9 bases at J, with 22 bases between.